This T cell receptor beta chain was retrieved from a study of cytomegalovirus exposure and HLA in healthy donors. Whole-study results and caveats: V segments that were indistinguishable, TRBV6-2 and TRBV6-3 among them, were omitted from analysis. Being productive about 87% or about 30% of the time was typical of most TCR beta V segments in an earlier analysis. Reports showed the classifier diagnosing cytomegalovirus status with high specificity and sensitivity.

Both 60 Vbeta primers and 13 Jbeta primers went into the PCR. Some clones are missing from TCRdb's copy, which holds only in-frame ones; the method was immunoSEQ multiplex PCR. The data show about 130,000 clones, around 70% seen once. With regard to this clone: Antigen: not known.

CDR1 is SGHDT, CDR2 YYEEEE, per germline. The V end was cut by 4 bases, the J end by 2 bases, with 16 bases between. There are 16 residues in the CDR3. This clonotype was sampled from a man aged 35 to 55 in good health and CMV-seropositive. V and J are TRBV5-6 and TRBJ1-5; D may be TRBD1 (6 bases). Sequencing was performed on PBMCs. The chain's CDR3 is CASSPSLQGGNQPQHF. As DNA, the CDR3 is TGTGCCAGCAGCCCTAGTTTACAGGGCGGCAATCAGCCCCAGCATTTT.